These 19 T cell receptor beta chains were all obtained from the same sample, sequenced in a study of regulatory T cells in long-lasting Graves disease. Indicated time point: newly diagnosed GD, antithyroid drugs for less than 3 months. From PBMCs, RNA was extracted and then used to make the TCR library. The TCR beta library used iRepertoire HTBI primers with Arm-PCR amplification of CDR3. TCRdb recomputed calls from the multiplex PCR reads with MiXCR, one row per CDR3 protein. The repertoire consists of approximately 350,000 distinct CDR3 sequences, with about a sixth occurring once and the leading ten covering 20% to 25%. The same sample was also used in a study of T cells in Graves' hyperthyroidism and ophthalmopathy.

The specimen comprised peripheral blood mononuclear cells (PBMCs), sampled at new diagnosis, from a patient treated with antithyroid drugs. Receptors originate from a woman in her late teens or twenties with Graves disease.

This clonotype appeared many times. The V call is TRBV20-1, the J call TRBJ2-1; D is uncertain. Per germline, CDR1 DFQATT and CDR2 SNEGSKA (reference sequence). The CDR3 extends over 13 amino acids. Trimming took off 6 bases at V and 7 bases at J, with 16 bases between the two ends. The CDR3 DNA sequence: TGCAGTGCCCAGAATGGCCAGACTAATGAGCAGTTCTTC. It codes for CSAQNGQTNEQFF.

This clonotype was seen many times. The CDR3 DNA sequence: TGTGCCAGCAGCTTAGTGGGACTAGCGGGGGACAATGAGCAGTTCTTC. Its protein product is CASSLVGLAGDNEQFF. The J gene is TRBJ2-1, the V gene TRBV7-9; 14 positions match TRBD2. This CDR3 has 16 residues. J gave up 5 bases and V 1 base, and 1 base lay outside the gene matches. The germline gives CDR1 SEHNR, CDR2 FQNEAQ (reference sequence).

This rearrangement joins TRBV5-1 to TRBJ2-6; 9 bases agree with TRBD2. Trimming cost V 3 bases and J 0 bases; bases outside gene matches: 7. From germline, CDR1 is SGHRS and CDR2 YFSETQ. This CDR3 region has 18 residues. CDR3 region: CASSSGLAPSSGANVLTF. The CDR3 coding sequence is TGCGCCAGCAGCTCAGGACTAGCGCCCTCCTCTGGGGCCAACGTCCTGACTTTC.

V gene TRBV19 combines with J gene TRBJ2-1; weak D call: TRBD2 (7 bases). The length of the CDR3 is 15 residues. With 7 bases removed from V and 3 bases from J, the gap between germline ends came to 16 bases. Germline V gene sequence: CDR1 LNHDA, CDR2 SQIVND (reference sequence). The CDR3 bases are TGTGCCAGTATCCCCCGGGGGGCTAGCTACAATGAGCAGTTCTTC. It translates to CASIPRGASYNEQFF.

This clonotype was seen repeatedly, ten times or more. The V call is TRBV3-1, the J call TRBJ2-7; TRBD1 might be the D (6 bases). CDR1 and CDR2 (germline): LGHDT, YNNKEL (reference sequence). This CDR3 contains 15 residues. Trimming removed 0 bases at V and 2 bases at J, with 11 bases between. In nucleotides, the CDR3 is TGTGCCAGCAGCCAAGATCTGGGGGCCCCCTACGAGCAGTACTTC. Translating gives CASSQDLGAPYEQYF.

A few counts support this clonotype. Here the CDR3 DNA reads TGTGCCACCAGCAGAGGGGGAGAGGTGGGGCAGTTCTTC. As protein: CATSRGGEVGQFF. The rearrangement uses TRBV15 and TRBJ2-1, with D maybe TRBD2 (5 bases). With 1 base removed from V and 12 bases from J, the gap between germline ends came to 13 bases. The germline V gene encodes CDR1 LNHNV and CDR2 YYDKDF (reference sequence). The CDR3 covers 13 residues.

This chain uses TRBV28 with TRBJ2-7, with 9 bases matching TRBD1. V shed 5 bases and J 4 bases; nucleotides not matched to a gene: 12. The germline CDR1 and CDR2 sequences are MDHEN and SYDVKM. CDR3 size: 16 residues. CDR3 in amino acids: CASSGDRAAFSYEQYF. The CDR3 DNA reads as TGTGCCAGCAGTGGGGACAGGGCCGCGTTCAGTTACGAGCAGTACTTC.

In this sample, this clonotype turned up many times. The chain employs TRBV2 and TRBJ2-1; maybe TRBD1 (5 bases). Trimming stripped 6 bases from V and 0 bases from J, with 12 bases between. In germline, CDR1 is SNHLY, CDR2 FYNNEI. The CDR3 is 15 amino acids. The CDR3 nucleotides read TGTGCCAGCAGACAGGAATTGAGCTCCTACAATGAGCAGTTCTTC. The encoded protein is CASRQELSSYNEQFF. The whole variable domain, remainder taken from reference TRBV2 and TRBJ2-1, is EPEVTQTPSHQVTQMGQEVILRCVPISNHLYFYWYRQILGQKVEFLVSFYNNEISEKSEIFDDQFSVERPDGSNFTLKIRSTKLEDSAMYFCASRQELSSYNEQFFGPGTRLTVL.

This chain links TRBV14 with TRBJ2-1; 14 nucleotides agree with TRBD2. J was trimmed by 0 bases and V by 8 bases; bases with no gene match: 21. Germline V gene data show CDR1 as SGHDN and CDR2 as FVKESK. The CDR3 is made up of 22 amino acids. CDR3 nucleotides: TGTGCCAGCCTATACAGCAAACCAGGGACTAGCGGGAGCGTCAGCTCCTACAATGAGCAGTTCTTC. Translation: CASLYSKPGTSGSVSSYNEQFF. Filled out from reference TRBV14 and TRBJ2-1, the complete variable domain reads EAGVTQFPSHSVIEKGQTVTLRCDPISGHDNLYWYRRVMGKEIKFLLHFVKESKQDESGMPNNRFLAERTGGTYSTLKVQPAELEDSGVYFCASLYSKPGTSGSVSSYNEQFFGPGTRLTVL.

In its sample, this clonotype was seen many times. This sequence joins TRBV5-6 and TRBJ2-7, with 12 bases aligning to TRBD2. V dropped 0 bases and J dropped 0; count of bases not matched to a gene: 4. There are 17 residues in the CDR3. Per the germline V gene, CDR1 is SGHDT and CDR2 is YYEEEE. CDR3 in amino acids: CASSLELAGGSSYEQYF. The CDR3 region has the DNA TGTGCCAGCAGCTTGGAGCTAGCGGGAGGGAGCTCCTACGAGCAGTACTTC.

This clonotype was counted only a few times. The chain carries TRBV6-1 and TRBJ1-2; D perhaps matches TRBD1 (6 bases). The CDR3 has 14 residues. V was shortened by 6 bases and J by 4 bases, with 15 bases between the two germline ends. Per germline, CDR1 MNHNS and CDR2 SASEGT. The CDR3 sequence: CASRTPTGRYGYTF. In DNA, the CDR3 is TGTGCCAGCAGAACTCCGACAGGCCGCTATGGCTACACCTTC.

This clonotype was counted many times. The chain links TRBV30 to TRBJ1-1; tentatively, D is TRBD1 (6 bases). The germline CDR1 and CDR2 sequences are GTSNPN and SVGIG (reference sequence). CDR3 length equals 15 residues. V was shortened by 2 bases and J by 4 bases, with 17 bases between the two germline ends. The CDR3 DNA is TGTGCCTGGAGTAAATTACAGGGTGGTCGCACTGAAGCTTTCTTT. Its protein product is CAWSKLQGGRTEAFF.

This clonotype has a count of ten or more. The chain links TRBV6-2 or TRBV6-3 to TRBJ1-5, with no clear D. The germline gives CDR1 MNHEY, CDR2 SVGEGT. CDR3 length: 13 residues. V was clipped by 0 bases and J by 7 bases, with 7 bases between them. Here the CDR3 reads CASSYSRGQPQHF. CDR3 sequence (DNA): TGTGCCAGCAGTTACTCGAGAGGGCAGCCCCAGCATTTT.

This clonotype was seen at least ten times. At one end the junction does not follow the germline gene, possibly because of a read error. The V and J genes are TRBV7-9 and TRBJ1-3; D may be TRBD1 (5 bases). The CDR3 has 13 residues. The germline CDR1 and CDR2 sequences are SEHNR and FQNEAQ (reference sequence). The chain's CDR3 is CASSLARDGRMDF. The CDR3 DNA reads TGTGCCAGCAGCTTAGCGCGGGACGGGCGGATGGATTTT.

This clonotype was counted many times. This chain links TRBV5-6 with TRBJ2-3; tentatively, D is TRBD2 (5 bases). This CDR3 region has 15 residues. Trimming removed 4 bases at V and 2 bases at J, with 14 bases between. Germline assignment: CDR1 SGHDT and CDR2 YYEEEE. The CDR3, as DNA: TGTGCCAGCAGCGAGACTAAAGTATACACAGATACGCAGTATTTT. It is translated as CASSETKVYTDTQYF. The full variable domain, with the rest looked up from reference TRBV5-6 and TRBJ2-3, is DAGVTQSPTHLIKTRGQQVTLRCSPKSGHDTVSWYQQALGQGPQFIFQYYEEEERQRGNFPDRFSGHQFPNYSSELNVNALLLGDSALYLCASSETKVYTDTQYFGPGTRLTVL.

This clonotype was seen ten or more times. J is TRBJ2-1 and V is TRBV10-2; 15 bases match TRBD2. With 6 bases clipped from V and 9 bases from J, the junction kept 9 bases outside the gene matches. CDR3 length: 16 residues. The V gene's germline CDR1 is WSHSY and CDR2 SAAADI. The CDR3 bases are TGCGCCAGCAGGGCACCGGGACTAGCGGGGGGCGGTGAGCAGTTCTTC. Protein sequence: CASRAPGLAGGGEQFF.

This clonotype has a count of ten or more. The genes are TRBV2 and TRBJ2-1; 9 nucleotides align to TRBD1. CDR1 is SNHLY and CDR2 is FYNNEI in the germline V gene. After removal of 7 bases from V and 7 bases from J, the junction contained 5 bases not matched to a gene. This CDR3 has 13 residues. DNA of the CDR3: TGTGCCAGCAATAGGGACAGGGCAAATGAGCAGTTCTTC. Translating gives CASNRDRANEQFF.

The table lists this clonotype with many counts. The chain couples TRBV3-1 to TRBJ1-4; a possible D gene is TRBD1 (6 bases). V was trimmed by 6 bases and J by 7 bases, leaving 15 bases between them. This CDR3 spans 14 amino acids. Germline loops: CDR1 LGHDT, CDR2 YNNKEL (reference sequence). The CDR3 loop is CASRPTGGVEKLFF. CDR3 DNA: TGTGCCAGCAGACCGACAGGAGGGGTTGAAAAACTGTTTTTT.

The chain employs TRBV6-1 and TRBJ1-1; D possibly corresponds to TRBD1 (5 bases). The CDR3 length is 16 residues. Germline CDR1 and CDR2: MNHNS and SASEGT. Trimming pared 8 bases from V and 2 bases from J, leaving 21 bases between. The CDR3 coding sequence is TGTGCCAGCTCCCCCCAGGGCCTTTGGGGAAACACTGAAGCTTTCTTT. Residues: CASSPQGLWGNTEAFF.